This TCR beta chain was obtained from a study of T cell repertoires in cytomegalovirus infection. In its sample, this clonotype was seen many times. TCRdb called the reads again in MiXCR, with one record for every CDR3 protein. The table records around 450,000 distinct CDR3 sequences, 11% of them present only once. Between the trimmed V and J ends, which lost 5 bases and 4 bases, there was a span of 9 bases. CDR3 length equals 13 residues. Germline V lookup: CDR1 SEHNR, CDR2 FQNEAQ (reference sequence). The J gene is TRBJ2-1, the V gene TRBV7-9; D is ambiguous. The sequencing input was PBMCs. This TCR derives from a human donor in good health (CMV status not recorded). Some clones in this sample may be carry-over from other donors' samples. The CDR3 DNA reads TGTGCCAGCAGCCCCCCCGAGTACAATGAGCAGTTCTTC. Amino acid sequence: CASSPPEYNEQFF. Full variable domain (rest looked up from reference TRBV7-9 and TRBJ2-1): DTGVSQNPRHKITKRGQNVTFRCDPISEHNRLYWYRQTLGQGPEFLTYFQNEAQLEKSRLLSDRFSAERPKGSFSTLEIQRTEQGDSAMYLCASSPPEYNEQFFGPGTRLTVL.